This T cell receptor (beta chain) was sequenced during a study of shared T cell receptors in the human thymus (dated by TCRdb to the early 2020s). About the study as a whole: The study investigated the way shared, self-reactive T-cell receptor alpha chains are produced in the human thymus.

V was cut back by 5 bases and J by 3 bases, leaving a gap of 13 bases between them. According to the germline V gene, CDR1 reads SGHTA and CDR2 reads FQGNSA. From the cysteine through the phenylalanine, the CDR3 covers 14 amino acids. Kept here is only the CDR3 DNA, which spans 42 bases and is read in frame from base 1. Receptors were amplified or captured by the immunoSEQ multiplex PCR assay. Held by TCRdb, this immuneACCESS table contains in-frame sequences only and omits some clones. Under half of the omission traces to an unresolved V gene where checked; the cause of the rest is unknown. The sample includes roughly 410,000 clones, with roughly 94% observed a single time. About 0.02% of the sample is held by the ten biggest clonotypes. Concerning this clone: There is no known antigen for this receptor. Base qualities are not provided; no much larger clone lies one nucleotide away.

The source of this sequence is a human donor. This sequence uses TRBV7-2 and TRBJ1-1; TRBD1 is a weak D gene call, 6 bases matching. The material sequenced was thymocytes. The DNA sequence is as follows: TGTGCCAGCAGCACCAGGGCAGGGGACACTGAAGCTTTCTTT. This gives the protein CASSTRAGDTEAFF.